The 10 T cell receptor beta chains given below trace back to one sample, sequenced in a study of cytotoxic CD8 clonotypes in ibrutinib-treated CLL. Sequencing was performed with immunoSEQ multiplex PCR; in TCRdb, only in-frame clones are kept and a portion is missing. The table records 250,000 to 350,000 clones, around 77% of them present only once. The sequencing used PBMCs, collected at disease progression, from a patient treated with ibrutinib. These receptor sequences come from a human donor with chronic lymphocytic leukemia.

CDR3 nucleotide sequence: TGTGCCAGCAGCCCCTATCTCGGTGGCGACGAGCAGTACTTC. The encoded protein is CASSPYLGGDEQYF. This chain joins TRBV14 and TRBJ2-7; D not certain. V lost 4 bases to trimming and J lost 5 bases, with 15 bases between them. The germline V gene has CDR1 SGHDN and CDR2 FVKESK. This CDR3 is built from 14 residues.

This CDR3 is CASSRQGRTGGGGEKLFF. CDR3 nucleotides: TGCGCCAGCAGCCGCCAGGGTCGAACAGGGGGCGGAGGTGAAAAACTGTTTTTT. The gene calls are TRBV4-1 and TRBJ1-4, with TRBD1 matching 9 bases. From germline, CDR1 is MGHRA and CDR2 YSYEKL. The J segment lost 7 bases and the V segment lost 4 bases, leaving 16 bases of the junction unmatched. CDR3 length: 18 amino acids.

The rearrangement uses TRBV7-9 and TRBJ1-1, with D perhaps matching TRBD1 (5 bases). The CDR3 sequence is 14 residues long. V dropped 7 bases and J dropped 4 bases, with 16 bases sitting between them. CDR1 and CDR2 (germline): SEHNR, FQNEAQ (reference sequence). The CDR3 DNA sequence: TGTGCCAGCAAGGAATCAGGGTCGGGCACTGAAGCTTTCTTT. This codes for CASKESGSGTEAFF. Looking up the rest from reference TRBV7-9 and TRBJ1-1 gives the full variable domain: DTGVSQNPRHKITKRGQNVTFRCDPISEHNRLYWYRQTLGQGPEFLTYFQNEAQLEKSRLLSDRFSAERPKGSFSTLEIQRTEQGDSAMYLCASKESGSGTEAFFGQGTRLTVV.

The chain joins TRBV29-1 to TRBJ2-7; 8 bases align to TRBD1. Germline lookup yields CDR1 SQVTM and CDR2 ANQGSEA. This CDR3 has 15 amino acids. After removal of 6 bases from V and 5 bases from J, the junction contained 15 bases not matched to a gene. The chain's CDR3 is CSVRPPGGDLHEQYF. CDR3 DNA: TGCAGCGTCCGGCCTCCAGGGGGCGATTTGCACGAGCAGTACTTC.

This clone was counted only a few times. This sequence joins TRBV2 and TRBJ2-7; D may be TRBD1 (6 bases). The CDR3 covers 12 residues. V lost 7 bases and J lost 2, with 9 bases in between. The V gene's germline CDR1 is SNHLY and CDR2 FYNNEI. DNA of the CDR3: TGTGCCAGCATGGGACATACCTACGAGCAGTACTTC. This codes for CASMGHTYEQYF.

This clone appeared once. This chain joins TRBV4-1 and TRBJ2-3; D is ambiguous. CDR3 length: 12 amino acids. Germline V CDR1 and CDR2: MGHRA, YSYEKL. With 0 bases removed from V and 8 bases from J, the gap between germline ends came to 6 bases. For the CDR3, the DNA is TGCGCCAGCAGCCAAGATCGCCTTACGCAGTATTTT. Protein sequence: CASSQDRLTQYF.

The CDR3 is CASSLTGNYEQYF. The DNA for the CDR3 is TGTGCCAGCAGCCTAACAGGAAACTACGAGCAGTACTTC. This chain joins TRBV2 and TRBJ2-7, with D perhaps matching TRBD1 (5 bases). The CDR3 is 13 amino acids. Germline CDR1 and CDR2: SNHLY and FYNNEI. V lost 6 bases and J lost 3, with 12 bases in between.

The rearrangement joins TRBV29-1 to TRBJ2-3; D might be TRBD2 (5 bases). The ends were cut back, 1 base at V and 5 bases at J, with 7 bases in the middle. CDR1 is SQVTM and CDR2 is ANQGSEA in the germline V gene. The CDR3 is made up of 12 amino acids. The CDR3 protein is CSVEGGLDTQYF. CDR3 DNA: TGCAGCGTTGAAGGAGGGTTAGATACGCAGTATTTT.

The CDR3 DNA follows: TGTGCCAGCAGCTTAGCGACTGGATTCAATCAGCCCCAGCATTTT. The encoded protein is CASSLATGFNQPQHF. V usage is TRBV7-6 and J usage is TRBJ1-5; D remains unclear. The germline gives CDR1 SGHVS, CDR2 FNYEAQ. This CDR3 is 15 amino acids long. Trimming took 0 bases from V and 3 from J, leaving 9 bases between them.

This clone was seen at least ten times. The CDR3 DNA sequence: TGTGCCAGCACCGCGACCGCGGAGGTAGCTTTCTTT. Amino acid sequence: CASTATAEVAFF. V and J are TRBV28 and TRBJ1-1, with D hard to call. Germline V gene data show CDR1 as MDHEN and CDR2 as SYDVKM. This CDR3 has 12 residues. The germline V and J ends were trimmed by 7 bases and 10 bases, with 16 bases remaining between them.